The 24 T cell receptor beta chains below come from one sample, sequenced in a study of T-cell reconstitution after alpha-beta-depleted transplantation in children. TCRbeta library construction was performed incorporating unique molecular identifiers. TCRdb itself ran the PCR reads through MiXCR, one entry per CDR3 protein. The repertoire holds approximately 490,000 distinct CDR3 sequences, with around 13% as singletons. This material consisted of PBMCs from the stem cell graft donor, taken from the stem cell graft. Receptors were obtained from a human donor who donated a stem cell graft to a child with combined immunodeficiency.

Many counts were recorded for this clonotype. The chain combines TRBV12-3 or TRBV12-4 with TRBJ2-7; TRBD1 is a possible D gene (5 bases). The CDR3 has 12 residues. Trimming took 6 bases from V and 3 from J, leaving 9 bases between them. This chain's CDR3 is CASRKDSYEQYF. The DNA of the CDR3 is TGTGCCAGCAGGAAAGACAGCTACGAGCAGTACTTC.

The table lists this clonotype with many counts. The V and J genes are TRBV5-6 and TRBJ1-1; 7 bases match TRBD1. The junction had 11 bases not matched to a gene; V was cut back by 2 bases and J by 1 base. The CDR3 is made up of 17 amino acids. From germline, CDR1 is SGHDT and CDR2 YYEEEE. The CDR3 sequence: CASSLTGAWGKNTEAFF. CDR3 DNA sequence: TGTGCCAGCAGCTTAACAGGGGCGTGGGGAAAGAACACTGAAGCTTTCTTT.

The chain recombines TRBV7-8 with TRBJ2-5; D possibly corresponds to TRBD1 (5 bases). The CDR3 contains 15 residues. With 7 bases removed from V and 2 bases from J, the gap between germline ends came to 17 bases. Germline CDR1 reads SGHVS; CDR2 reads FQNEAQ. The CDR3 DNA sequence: TGTGCCAGCACCAGAAACGGACAAATGCAAGAGACCCAGTACTTC. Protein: CASTRNGQMQETQYF.

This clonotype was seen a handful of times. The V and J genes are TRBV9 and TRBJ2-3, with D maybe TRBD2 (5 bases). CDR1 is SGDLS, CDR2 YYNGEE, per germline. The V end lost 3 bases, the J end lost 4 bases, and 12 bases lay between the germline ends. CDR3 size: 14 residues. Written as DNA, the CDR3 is TGTGCCAGCAGCGCACTCGGAGCGGCAGATACGCAGTATTTT. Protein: CASSALGAADTQYF. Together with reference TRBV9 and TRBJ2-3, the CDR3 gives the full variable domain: DSGVTQTPKHLITATGQRVTLRCSPRSGDLSVYWYQQSLDQGLQFLIQYYNGEERAKGNILERFSAQQFPDLHSELNLSSLELGDSALYFCASSALGAADTQYFGPGTRLTVL.

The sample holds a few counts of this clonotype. CDR3 sequence reads: CASSHTQWDTQYF. DNA of the CDR3: TGCGCCAGCAGCCATACACAATGGGATACGCAGTATTTT. The chain recombines TRBV4-3 with TRBJ2-3; no clear D gene. V was trimmed by 3 bases and J by 6 bases, leaving 10 bases between them. The germline V gene encodes CDR1 LGHNA and CDR2 YSLEER. CDR3 size: 13 residues.

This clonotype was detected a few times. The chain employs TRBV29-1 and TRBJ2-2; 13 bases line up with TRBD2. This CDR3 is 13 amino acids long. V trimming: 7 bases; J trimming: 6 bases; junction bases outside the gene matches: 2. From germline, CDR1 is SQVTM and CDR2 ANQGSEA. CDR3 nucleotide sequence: TGCAGCGGGGGGACTAGCGGGGCCGGGGAGCTGTTTTTT. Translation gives CSGGTSGAGELFF.

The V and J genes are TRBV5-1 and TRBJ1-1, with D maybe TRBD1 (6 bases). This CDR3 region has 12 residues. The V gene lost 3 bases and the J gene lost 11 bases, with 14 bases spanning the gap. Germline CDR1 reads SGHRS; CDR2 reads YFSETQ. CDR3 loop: CASSSTGIWAFF. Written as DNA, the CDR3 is TGCGCCAGCAGCTCCACAGGGATTTGGGCTTTCTTT.

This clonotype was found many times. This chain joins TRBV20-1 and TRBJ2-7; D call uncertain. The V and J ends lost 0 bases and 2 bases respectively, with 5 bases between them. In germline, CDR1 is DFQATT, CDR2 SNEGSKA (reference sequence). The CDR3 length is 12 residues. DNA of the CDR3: TGCAGTGCTAGAGATGGCGCCTACGAGCAGTACTTC. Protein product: CSARDGAYEQYF.

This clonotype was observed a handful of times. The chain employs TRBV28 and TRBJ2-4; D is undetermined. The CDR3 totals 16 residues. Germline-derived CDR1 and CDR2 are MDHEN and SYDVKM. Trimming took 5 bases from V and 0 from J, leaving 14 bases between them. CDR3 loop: CASSLATTLAKNIQYF. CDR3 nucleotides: TGTGCCAGCAGTCTGGCGACAACTTTAGCCAAAAACATTCAGTACTTC.

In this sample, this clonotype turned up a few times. CDR3 residues: CASSRTTTGTREAKNIQYF. CDR3 in DNA: TGTGCCAGCAGCCGCACTACTACCGGGACTCGAGAAGCCAAAAACATTCAGTACTTC. This chain joins TRBV7-8 and TRBJ2-4; perhaps TRBD2 as D (6 bases). CDR1 and CDR2 from the germline V gene are SGHVS and FQNEAQ. V dropped 5 bases and J dropped 0 bases, with 23 bases sitting between them. The CDR3 extends over 19 amino acids.

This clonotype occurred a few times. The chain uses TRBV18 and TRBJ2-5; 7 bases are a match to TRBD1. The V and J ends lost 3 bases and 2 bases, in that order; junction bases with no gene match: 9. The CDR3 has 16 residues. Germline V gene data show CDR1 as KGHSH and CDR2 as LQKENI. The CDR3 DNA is TGTGCCAGCTCACCCACCGCGACAGGGTGGCAAGAGACCCAGTACTTC. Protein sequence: CASSPTATGWQETQYF.

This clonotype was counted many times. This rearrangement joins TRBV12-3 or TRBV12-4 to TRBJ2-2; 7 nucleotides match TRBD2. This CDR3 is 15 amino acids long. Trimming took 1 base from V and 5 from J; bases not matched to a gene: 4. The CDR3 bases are TGTGCCAGCAGTTTAGGGACTAGAGAAACCGGGGAGCTGTTTTTT. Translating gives CASSLGTRETGELFF.

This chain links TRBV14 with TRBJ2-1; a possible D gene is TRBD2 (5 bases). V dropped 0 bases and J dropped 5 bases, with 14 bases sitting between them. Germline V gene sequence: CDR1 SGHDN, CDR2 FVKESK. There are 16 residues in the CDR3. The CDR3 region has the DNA TGTGCCAGCAGCCAAGAGACCGGGAACTCAGACAATGAGCAGTTCTTC. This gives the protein CASSQETGNSDNEQFF.

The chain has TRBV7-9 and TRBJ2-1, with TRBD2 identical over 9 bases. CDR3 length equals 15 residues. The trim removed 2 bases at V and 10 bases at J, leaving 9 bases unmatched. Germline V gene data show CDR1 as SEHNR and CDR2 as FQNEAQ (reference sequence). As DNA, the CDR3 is TGTGCCAGCAGCTTATTCGGCGGGGGGGCCGAGGAGCAGTTCTTC. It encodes CASSLFGGGAEEQFF.

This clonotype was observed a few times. DNA for the CDR3: TGCAGTGCTCTTGGACTTACTGACAATGAGCAGTTCTTC. This gives the protein CSALGLTDNEQFF. The chain recombines TRBV20-1 with TRBJ2-1; tentatively, D is TRBD2 (5 bases). The V gene lost 5 bases and the J gene lost 5 bases, with 13 bases spanning the gap. The germline CDR1 and CDR2 sequences are DFQATT and SNEGSKA (reference sequence). The CDR3 covers 13 residues.

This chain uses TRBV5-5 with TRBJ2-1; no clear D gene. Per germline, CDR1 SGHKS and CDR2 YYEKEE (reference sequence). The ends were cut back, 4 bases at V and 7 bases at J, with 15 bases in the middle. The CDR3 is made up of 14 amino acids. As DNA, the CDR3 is TGTGCCAGCAGCCTAGGTAGAGGCCGGAATGAGCAGTTCTTC. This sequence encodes CASSLGRGRNEQFF.

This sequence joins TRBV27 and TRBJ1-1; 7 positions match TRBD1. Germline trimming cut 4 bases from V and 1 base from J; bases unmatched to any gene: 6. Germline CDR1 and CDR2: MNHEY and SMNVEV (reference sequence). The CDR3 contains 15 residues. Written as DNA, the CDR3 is TGTGCCAGCAGTTCCTCGGGACAGCCGAACACTGAAGCTTTCTTT. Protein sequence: CASSSSGQPNTEAFF.

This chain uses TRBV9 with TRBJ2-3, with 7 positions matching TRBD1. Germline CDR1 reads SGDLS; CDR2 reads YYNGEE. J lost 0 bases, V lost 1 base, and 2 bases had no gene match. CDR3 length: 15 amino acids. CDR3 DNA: TGTGCCAGCAGCGTAAGACAGGGCAGCACAGATACGCAGTATTTT. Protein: CASSVRQGSTDTQYF.

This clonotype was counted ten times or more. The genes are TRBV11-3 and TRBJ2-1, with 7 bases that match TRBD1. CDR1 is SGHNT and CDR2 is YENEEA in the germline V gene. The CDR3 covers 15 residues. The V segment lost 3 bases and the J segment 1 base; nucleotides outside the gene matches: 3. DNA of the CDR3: TGTGCCAGCAGCTTTTTACAGGGGTCCTACAATGAGCAGTTCTTC. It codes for CASSFLQGSYNEQFF.

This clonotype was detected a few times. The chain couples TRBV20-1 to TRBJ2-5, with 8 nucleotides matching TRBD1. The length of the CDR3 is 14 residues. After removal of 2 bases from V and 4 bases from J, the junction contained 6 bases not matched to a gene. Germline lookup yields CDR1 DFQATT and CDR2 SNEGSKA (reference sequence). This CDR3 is CSARRTGWGETQYF. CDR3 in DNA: TGCAGTGCTAGACGGACAGGGTGGGGAGAGACCCAGTACTTC.

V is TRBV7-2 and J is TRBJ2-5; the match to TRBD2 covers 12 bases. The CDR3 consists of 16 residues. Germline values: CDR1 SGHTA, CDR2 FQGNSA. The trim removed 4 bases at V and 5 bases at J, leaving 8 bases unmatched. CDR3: CASSSGLAGSGETQYF. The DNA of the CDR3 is TGTGCCAGCAGCTCCGGACTAGCGGGGAGTGGTGAGACCCAGTACTTC.

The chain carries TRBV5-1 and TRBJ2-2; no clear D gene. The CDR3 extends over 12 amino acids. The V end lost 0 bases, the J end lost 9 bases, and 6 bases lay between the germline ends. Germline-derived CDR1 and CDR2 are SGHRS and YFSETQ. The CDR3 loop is CASSLVWWELFF. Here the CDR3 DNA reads TGCGCCAGCAGCTTGGTCTGGTGGGAGCTGTTTTTT.

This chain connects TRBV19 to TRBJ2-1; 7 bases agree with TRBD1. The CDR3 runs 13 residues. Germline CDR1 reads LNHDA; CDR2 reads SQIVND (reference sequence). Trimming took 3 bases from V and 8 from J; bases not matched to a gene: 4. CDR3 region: CASSIQTGHEQFF. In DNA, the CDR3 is TGTGCCAGTAGTATTCAGACAGGGCATGAGCAGTTCTTC.

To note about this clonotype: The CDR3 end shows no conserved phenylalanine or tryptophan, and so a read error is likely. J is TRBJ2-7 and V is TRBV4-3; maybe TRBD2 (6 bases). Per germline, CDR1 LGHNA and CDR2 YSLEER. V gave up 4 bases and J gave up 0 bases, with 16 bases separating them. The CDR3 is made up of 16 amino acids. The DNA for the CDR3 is TGCGCCAGCAGCCTTCGTTCGGACGGGAGCTCCTACGAGCAGTACCTC. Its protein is CASSLRSDGSSYEQYL.